This T cell receptor (beta chain) was captured in a study of T cells in Graves' hyperthyroidism and ophthalmopathy. Whole-study results and caveats: Before onset, by a median of about six months, the model predicted ophthalmopathy.

Any patient presenting with uncontrolled infection, other autoimmune disease, pregnancy or lactation was left out. From RNA transcripts, TCR beta CDR3 regions were amplified. Carried out on the TCR CDR3, a first-round RT-PCR used the HTBI primer set. A single record per CDR3 protein comes from TCRdb applying MiXCR to the multiplex PCR reads. The table lists 250,000 to 300,000 distinct CDR3 sequences, approximately 19% of them singletons, with roughly 39% in the top ten. This clonotype was seen more than once but under ten times. Its antigen remains unidentified. Germline V lookup: CDR1 SNHLY, CDR2 FYNNEI. Trimming stripped 2 bases from V and 5 bases from J, with 9 bases between. The length of the CDR3 is 14 residues.

The source is a man in his fifties with Graves' ophthalmopathy. The rearrangement joins TRBV2 to TRBJ2-2, with D possibly being TRBD2 (5 bases). The specimen was blood. The CDR3 DNA reads TGTGCCAGCAGTGAAACCCGGGGAACCGGGGAGCTGTTTTTT. Amino acids: CASSETRGTGELFF.